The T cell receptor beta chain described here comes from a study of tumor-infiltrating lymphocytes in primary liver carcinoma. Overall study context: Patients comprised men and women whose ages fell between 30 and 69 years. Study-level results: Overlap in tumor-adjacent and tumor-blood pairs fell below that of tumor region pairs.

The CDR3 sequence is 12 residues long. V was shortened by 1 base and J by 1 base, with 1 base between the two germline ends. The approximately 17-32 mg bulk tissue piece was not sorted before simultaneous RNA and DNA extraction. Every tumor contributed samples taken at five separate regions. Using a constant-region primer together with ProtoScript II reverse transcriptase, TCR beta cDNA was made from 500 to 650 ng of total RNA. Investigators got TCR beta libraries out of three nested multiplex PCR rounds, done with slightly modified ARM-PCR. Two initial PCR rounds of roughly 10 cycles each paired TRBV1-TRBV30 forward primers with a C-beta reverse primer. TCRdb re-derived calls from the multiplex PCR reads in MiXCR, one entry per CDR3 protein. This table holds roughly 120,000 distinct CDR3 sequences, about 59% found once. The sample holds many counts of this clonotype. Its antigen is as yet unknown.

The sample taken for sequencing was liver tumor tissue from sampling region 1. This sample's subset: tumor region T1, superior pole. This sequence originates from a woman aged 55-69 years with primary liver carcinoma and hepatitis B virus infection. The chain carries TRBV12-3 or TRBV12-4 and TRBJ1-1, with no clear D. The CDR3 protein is CASSLGNTEAFF. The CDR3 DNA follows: TGTGCCAGCAGTTTAGGGAACACTGAAGCTTTCTTT.